Listed below are T cell receptor beta chains from one sample, sequenced in a study of identical twins. From the 5' RACE reads, TCRdb called clonotypes with MiXCR, one entry per CDR3 protein. The profile shows fewer than 650,000 distinct CDR3 sequences, less than 9% of them singletons. The same specimen was also included in a second study, on yellow fever vaccine responses in identical twins.

The sequencing input was PBMCs. All receptors come from a woman younger than 30 in good health. CDR3s include the opening cysteine and the closing phenylalanine or tryptophan. Fields, in order: clone size, D gene, CDR3 length, J gene, V gene, CDR3 protein, CDR3 DNA. D genes are given only for firm matches. Expanded clones are given a class, and other clones once, few, many or no size at all.

>NA|TRBD2|14|TRBJ2-1|TRBV6-5
CASRLAGAFNEQFF
TGTGCCAGCAGGTTAGCGGGAGCATTCAATGAGCAGTTCTTC
>NA|NA|16|TRBJ2-6|TRBV11-2
CASSIAGSSGANVLTF
TGTGCCAGCAGCATAGCAGGGTCCTCTGGGGCCAACGTCCTGACTTTC
>few|TRBD2|16|TRBJ2-2|TRBV12-3/TRBV12-4
CASSSLADLPGGELFF
TGTGCCAGCAGTTCACTAGCGGACCTACCTGGCGGGGAGCTGTTTTTT
>few|TRBD1|16|TRBJ2-2|TRBV24-1
CATSDFRTGATGELFF
TGTGCCACCAGTGATTTCCGGACAGGGGCTACCGGGGAGCTGTTTTTT
>few|TRBD1|15|TRBJ1-4|TRBV20-1
CSAEDRGGRNEKLFF
TGCAGTGCTGAAGACAGGGGTGGGAGAAATGAAAAACTGTTTTTT
>many|TRBD1|14|TRBJ2-3|TRBV9
CASSVSGTEDTQYF
TGTGCCAGCAGCGTTTCCGGGACAGAAGATACGCAGTATTTT
>few|NA|16|TRBJ2-7|TRBV5-8
CASSPWQGRPTYEQYF
TGTGCCAGCTCCCCGTGGCAGGGGAGACCTACCTACGAGCAGTACTTC
>NA|NA|13|TRBJ1-2|TRBV20-1
CSASRDTDYGYTF
TGCAGTGCTAGCCGGGACACCGACTATGGCTACACCTTC
>many|TRBD1|17|TRBJ2-2|TRBV3-1
CASSLGQGAMGTGELFF
TGTGCCAGCAGCCTCGGACAGGGGGCGATGGGCACCGGGGAGCTGTTTTTT
>few|NA|15|TRBJ1-6|TRBV28
CASFAQTPVNSPLHF
TGTGCCAGCTTCGCCCAGACCCCGGTTAATTCACCCCTCCACTTT
>many|TRBD1|12|TRBJ1-2|TRBV6-5
CASNRDRGLPEF
TGTGCCAGCAACCGGGACAGGGGGCTTCCAGAGTTC
>many|NA|15|TRBJ2-5|TRBV5-1
CASSLGSGAQETQYF
TGCGCCAGCAGCTTGGGATCGGGGGCCCAAGAGACCCAGTACTTC
>few|NA|15|TRBJ2-5|TRBV20-1
CSARDLQGRGETQYF
TGCAGTGCTAGAGATCTCCAGGGGAGAGGGGAGACCCAGTACTTC
>NA|TRBD1|15|TRBJ2-4|TRBV3-1
CASSQGQGSKNIQYF
TGTGCCAGCAGCCAAGGACAGGGTTCAAAAAACATTCAGTACTTC
>few|NA|15|TRBJ1-4|TRBV7-9
CASSLAAVFSEKLFF
TGTGCCAGCAGCTTAGCGGCAGTATTTTCCGAAAAACTGTTTTTT
>few|TRBD1|15|TRBJ2-1|TRBV29-1
CSAQADSTGGDEQFF
TGCAGCGCCCAGGCCGACTCGACAGGGGGCGATGAGCAGTTCTTC
>few|TRBD2|18|TRBJ2-1|TRBV11-1
CASSSGTSGSSSYNEQFF
TGTGCCAGCAGCTCAGGGACTAGCGGGAGTAGTTCCTACAATGAGCAGTTCTTC